A selection of T cell receptor beta chains follows, all from one sample in a study of shared clonotypes between healthy human individuals. Profiled with immunoSEQ multiplex PCR; TCRdb holds only in-frame clones, not every one. The repertoire holds roughly 1.5 million clones, with 98% as singletons. Sample: naive CD4+ T cells sorted from blood. The receptors were gathered from a man younger than 40 in good health. Each CDR3 is given with its conserved first and last residue. D genes are given only for firm matches. Where a row states a size, it is once, few, many or the class of an expanded clone; other rows omit it.

v_gene	d_gene	abundance	j_gene	CDR3aa	CDR3nt
TRBV5-6	-	-	TRBJ2-5	CASSLAGLTETQYF	TGTGCCAGCAGCTTGGCAGGGCTTACGGAGACCCAGTACTTC
TRBV18	TRBD1	-	TRBJ1-2	CASSQDRYYGYTF	TGTGCCAGCTCACAGGACAGGTACTATGGCTACACCTTC
TRBV27	-	-	TRBJ2-1	CASRRPSYNEQFF	TGTGCCAGCCGACGTCCCTCCTACAATGAGCAGTTCTTC
TRBV18	-	-	TRBJ2-1	CASSPLRKSYNEQFF	TGTGCCAGCTCACCACTCCGTAAATCCTACAATGAGCAGTTCTTC
TRBV10-3	-	-	TRBJ1-5	CAISGEGGSHQPQHF	TGTGCCATCAGTGGGGAAGGAGGGAGCCATCAGCCCCAGCATTTT
TRBV2	TRBD2	-	TRBJ2-5	CASSEIAGEGETQYF	TGTGCCAGCAGTGAAATAGCGGGAGAAGGGGAGACCCAGTACTTC
TRBV7-6	-	-	TRBJ1-1	CASRSQASTEAFF	TGTGCCAGCAGGTCCCAGGCGAGCACTGAAGCTTTCTTT
TRBV18	TRBD2	-	TRBJ2-1	CASSPGTTHTDNEQFF	TGTGCCAGCTCACCGGGGACTACCCATACGGACAATGAGCAGTTCTTC
TRBV19	-	once	TRBJ1-2	CASSSATGLGTF	TGTGCCAGTAGCAGTGCTACGGGTTTGGGAACCTTC
TRBV10-1	-	-	TRBJ2-1	CASSESGTLGYNEQFF	TGCGCCAGCAGTGAGTCGGGGACCCTAGGCTACAATGAGCAGTTCTTC
TRBV5-1	-	-	TRBJ1-2	CASSLRGYSAGYTF	TGCGCCAGCAGCTTACGAGGGTATTCGGCTGGCTACACCTTC
TRBV28	TRBD1	-	TRBJ2-7	CASSTQGSLHYEQYF	TGTGCCAGCAGTACACAGGGGTCCCTTCACTACGAGCAGTACTTC
TRBV7-3	TRBD2	-	TRBJ2-1	CASSRLAGGPSNEQFF	TGTGCCAGCAGCAGGTTAGCGGGAGGGCCTAGTAATGAGCAGTTCTTC
TRBV5-6	-	once	TRBJ2-7	CASSPSADEQYF	TGTGCCAGCAGCCCCTCGGCCGACGAGCAGTACTTC
TRBV20-1	-	-	TRBJ1-2	CSASTGTGYTF	TGCAGTGCTAGTACAGGGACTGGCTACACCTTC
TRBV27	TRBD1	once	TRBJ2-7	CASSPSRSGQGNYEQYF	TGTGCCAGCAGTCCTAGTAGGTCGGGACAGGGGAACTACGAGCAGTACTTC
TRBV5-1	-	-	TRBJ2-1	CASSLVKAAGYNEQFF	TGCGCCAGCAGCTTGGTTAAAGCCGCGGGATACAATGAGCAGTTCTTC
TRBV27	-	-	TRBJ1-4	CASSLRRGSTNEKLFF	TGTGCCAGCAGTTTAAGACGAGGAAGCACTAATGAAAAACTGTTTTTT